In this sample, the clone carrying this T cell receptor (beta chain) turned up many times. The data stem from a study of T cells in Graves' hyperthyroidism and ophthalmopathy. The germline CDR1 and CDR2 sequences are MNHEY and SMNVEV (reference sequence). V was clipped by 3 bases and J by 0 bases, with 12 bases between them. This CDR3 spans 15 amino acids. RNA transcripts gave rise to amplified TCR beta CDR3 regions. When the TCR CDR3 underwent first-round RT-PCR, the HTBI primer set was used. TCRdb analysed the multiplex PCR reads with MiXCR anew, one entry per CDR3 protein. Of approximately 400,000 distinct CDR3 sequences listed, 20% to 30% are singletons.

The V and J genes are TRBV27 and TRBJ2-7, with a tentative D call TRBD1 (6 bases). Sequenced material: blood. The sequence was obtained from a man in his fifties with Graves' hyperthyroidism. The CDR3 sequence is CASSLGHPSSYEQYF. The CDR3 nucleotides are TGTGCCAGCAGTTTGGGACACCCTAGCTCCTACGAGCAGTACTTC.